A single sample gave rise to the 2 T cell receptor beta chains below, sequenced in a study of siplizumab effects on memory and regulatory T cells. This table comes from immunoSEQ multiplex PCR, and its TCRdb copy is limited to in-frame clones, with some not included. The table has over 100,000 clones, 80% to 95% seen once. Sequencing input: CD4+ T cells sorted from blood. The source is a human donor in good health.

The rearrangement links TRBV11-3 to TRBJ2-5; D call uncertain. The CDR3 has 14 residues. Germline CDR1 and CDR2: SGHNT and YENEEA. Between the trimmed V and J ends, which lost 4 bases and 3 bases, there was a span of 12 bases. In nucleotides, the CDR3 is TGTGCCAGCAGCTCCGGCCGTGCCAAAGAGACCCAGTACTTC. Translation: CASSSGRAKETQYF.

In its sample, this clone was seen once. The chain is built from TRBV7-8 and TRBJ2-3; 7 bases fit TRBD1. The CDR3 runs to 14 residues. Looked up from germline, CDR1 is SGHVS and CDR2 is FQNEAQ. Losses at the gene ends were 3 bases for V and 5 bases for J; bases not matched to a gene: 5. The CDR3 nucleotides read TGTGCCAGCAGCTTTAGACAGGGTATAGATACGCAGTATTTT. Amino acid sequence: CASSFRQGIDTQYF. Looking up the rest from reference TRBV7-8 and TRBJ2-3 gives the full variable domain: GAGVSQSPRYKVAKRGQDVALRCDPISGHVSLFWYQQALGQGPEFLTYFQNEAQLDKSGLPSDRFFAERPEGSVSTLKIQRTQQEDSAVYLCASSFRQGIDTQYFGPGTRLTVL.